Described below is a single T cell receptor beta chain sequence and its context. This clonotype showed up many times. It has no much larger one-base neighbor in the sample; base qualities were not kept. Reads for this sample came from an Illumina NovaSeq 6000. TCR cDNA was made using 5'RACE template switching, a step that added a universal primer site and unique molecular identifiers. cDNA synthesis was primed from both the TCR alpha and TCR beta constant segments. Libraries were amplified in two PCR steps, with sample barcodes and sequencing adapters added in the second step. Libraries were sequenced on Illumina HiSeq 2500 (2x100 bp) or NovaSeq (2x150 bp). The source study handled its data this way. Demultiplexing of reads and collapsing into UMI consensus sequences were performed with MIGEC, and V(D)J alignment was carried out with MiXCR. Vaccine-responding clonotypes were defined with edgeR using replicate PBMC samples, requiring FDR below 0.01 and a log2 fold change above 5 up to day 15. Each bulk clonotype received a CD4 or CD8 identity based on whether the sequenced CD4 or CD8 repertoire contained that clonotype at higher abundance. To estimate how each clone was distributed across memory phenotypes, clonotype frequencies in memory subsets were weighted by the numbers of FACS-sorted cells. TCRdb took the public reads, trimmed them with fastp at Q25, ran MiXCR for clone calling and kept in-frame beta chains. Each entry merges the rows of one CDR3 protein and shows their most common DNA and genes. These V and J calls are TCRdb output, not the study's own analysis. This sample holds about 26,000 distinct CDR3 sequences; approximately 4.9% were observed only once. Of the sample, roughly two fifths falls within the top ten clones.

The data were obtained in a study of T cells after yellow fever vaccination (dated by TCRdb to between 2018 and 2021). A note on the overall study: Memory subsets (EM, EMRA, CM and Tscm) were sorted on a BD FACS Aria III using CD3, CD45RA, CCR7 and CD95 staining. The SMART-Seq v4 Ultra Low Input RNA kit was used to prepare libraries from fractions with low cell numbers. Sorting of memory subsets took place on days 0, 15 and 45 and at 18 months after primary vaccination, as well as on days 0, 15 and 45 after the 30-year booster. Blood was drawn at multiple timepoints before and after primary and secondary immunization, with bulk PBMC replicates and cell subsets isolated. To track T-cell clones before and after primary and booster YFV17D yellow fever vaccination, bulk TCR alpha and beta repertoires were sequenced longitudinally. Two healthy male donors, one aged 18 to 30 and one aged 30 to 40 years, made up the cohort. The investigation overall reported the following: Most clones expanded after primary vaccination (approximately 96% of CD4 and around nine tenths of CD8) were re-detected after the booster, suggesting that broad memory maintenance occurred. The secondary T-cell response was found to be weaker but faster than the primary response, with a peak reached on day 5 rather than on day 15. A small fraction of clonotypes showed up in both the CD4 and CD8 compartments, probably as a result of convergent recombination. Computational filtering was required because FACS-sorted repertoires could contain abundant contaminating clonotypes from the bulk population. Because the study included only two donors, the extent to which the findings can be generalized is limited. In the sorted memory subsets on day 0, nearly all of the vaccine-responding clonotypes fell below detection.

The treatment or condition label for this specimen denotes: live attenuated yellow fever vaccine strain. PBMCs were isolated from peripheral blood using a standard Ficoll-Paque protocol. The RNeasy Micro Kit was used to extract RNA from sorted memory subsets. The CDR3 covers 15 residues, taking in both the cysteine and the phenylalanine. Solely the CDR3 DNA is kept, with 45 bases framed from the first base. Trimming at the junction amounts to 1 base on V and 3 bases on J, and the germline ends lie 12 bases apart. From the germline V gene (reference sequence), CDR1 is LGHDT and CDR2 is YNNKEL. The sample was PBMCs, either bulk or a sorted T-cell subset (CD4+, CD8+, memory, or dextramer-sorted; not recorded which), taken on the day of the yellow fever booster vaccination. The chain is encoded by TRBV3-1 joined to TRBJ1-1, with a weak D call of TRBD1 (5 bases match). This sequence originates from a man in his late teens or twenties who received the YFV17D yellow fever vaccine. This receptor carries the CDR3 CASSQGQGGDTEAFF. The nucleotide sequence reads as follows: TGTGCCAGCAGCCAAGGTCAGGGAGGGGACACTGAAGCTTTCTTT.